This entry is about one T cell receptor (beta chain). Authors' data handling: Reference gene primer amplification gave estimated nucleated cell counts. Here immunoSEQ multiplex PCR was the method, and the copy in TCRdb shows in-frame clones only, minus some. Clonal size and the V and J genes are those of that table, whereas D and trimming came from the DNA. Among around 200,000 clones listed, 88% were seen once. These data belong to a study of blood T cell repertoires in COVID-19. Study information: Collection of acute and convalescent COVID-19 samples took place in the United States, Italy and Spain. PBMCs, B-cell-depleted T cells, or T cells provided the cDNA or gDNA that made up the material.

With 4 bases clipped from V and 8 bases from J, the junction kept 11 bases outside the gene matches. Germline V CDR1 and CDR2: SGHRS, YFSETQ. The CDR3 totals 14 residues. V is TRBV5-1 and J is TRBJ1-2, with 7 bases fitting TRBD1. The specimen was peripheral blood. The TCR sequence derives from a man between 18 and 29 years old with active or convalescent COVID-19. The CDR3: CASSPQTGMGGYTF. DNA for the CDR3: TGCGCCAGCAGCCCTCAGACAGGGATGGGAGGCTACACCTTC.